This T cell receptor (beta chain) was captured by sequencing in a study of cytomegalovirus exposure and HLA in healthy donors. Overall study results and limits: It was likely that a cluster of highly shared sequence variants was a sequencing artifact. Versus the approximately 720-donor mean, an Asian-associated ancestry cluster reportedly showed fewer N-insertions in a later analysis. Presence/absence analysis assumed near-uniform sequencing depth across donors.

The CDR3 is 12 residues long. Trimming took 1 base from V and 5 from J, leaving 7 bases between them. Per the germline V gene, CDR1 is SGHDT and CDR2 is YYEEEE. The study ran its PCR with 60 Vbeta and 13 Jbeta primers. Method: immunoSEQ multiplex PCR; TCRdb's copy keeps in-frame clones and lacks some. Of roughly 250,000 clones listed, approximately 84% are singletons. This clone was seen only a few times. The antigen is not known. The sample consisted of PBMCs. The V gene is TRBV5-6, the J gene TRBJ2-7, with D hard to call. The TCR sequence derives from a woman in her thirties or forties in good health and CMV-seropositive. Here the CDR3 DNA reads TGTGCCAGCAGCTTGAAGCCCCACGAGCAGTACTTC. Translated, it gives CASSLKPHEQYF.